The source of this T cell receptor (beta chain) is a study of T cells after posttransplantation cyclophosphamide (dated by TCRdb to about 2016). In terms of the full investigation: Using TRB sequencing, the study followed how the T cell repertoire reconstituted after myeloablative bone marrow transplantation in which posttransplantation cyclophosphamide served as GVHD prophylaxis. Public TRB sequences were compared against a database of over 3,000 sequences linked to responses to pathogens, tumor antigens, self-antigens and alloantigens. Samples from under 40 PTCy-treated patients, along with samples from 16 of their related bone marrow donors, underwent antigen receptor sequencing. Up to roughly 3 additional blood samples from 2 to 5.2 years after transplant were also TRB-sequenced in 3 patients, as was pretransplant blood from a handful of patients. TRA and TRB clonality were tightly correlated in roughly ten samples, so subsequent TCR analyses focused on TRB only. Blood from all 35 or so PTCy patients who had 1-year posttransplant specimens underwent TRB sequencing. General findings and caveats noted by the study authors: At 1-2 months, donor-recipient similarity was low but rose over the first year, and the later blood repertoires were often dominated by donor CD8+ memory clones. The TRB repertoires of T cells infiltrating skin or GI tract showed only limited overlap with the TRB repertoires of T cells in blood. Across 45 patients, recipient CMV seropositivity and CMV reactivation were highly associated with TRB clonality; PTCy diversity was similar to CNI/methotrexate controls.

On the day of marrow donation, related bone marrow donors gave peripheral blood samples. Viable CD3+CD4+ or CD3+CD8+ cells that were CCR7+CD45RA+CD45RO-CD95-CD27+CD28+ were defined as naive T cells. Peripheral blood and bone marrow mononuclear cells were isolated by Ficoll-Hypaque density centrifugation and were cryopreserved. Sorting of CD4+ and CD8+ T cells, including naive and memory subsets, was performed by FACS on a FACSAria II. Spanning cysteine to phenylalanine, the CDR3 consists of 14 amino acids. CDR3 DNA only is kept here, 42 bases in frame from base 1. Deletion took 4 bases off V and 6 bases off J, with a span of 16 bases between the germline ends. The germline V gene specifies SGHDT as CDR1 and YYEEEE as CDR2. With respect to this clone: Its antigen target is currently unknown. No much larger clone exists at a distance of one base, and base qualities are not known.

Genomic DNA was used for TRB sequencing, which was performed with the immunoSEQ assay at survey resolution or with the hsTCRB kit. As for the authors' bioinformatics: The immunoSEQ software was used for initial read processing, and the LymphoSeq R package was used for repertoire analyses. Clonality was computed as 1 minus normalized Shannon entropy, and a Gini coefficient was also calculated for each TRB dataset. Phenotypes of unsorted samples were inferred by mapping TRB sequences from sorted subsets of the recipient or donor onto unsorted samples of the same recipient. TCRdb took this table from immuneACCESS and kept in-frame rearrangements with V and J called. Such tables lack part of the clones; where checked against another copy, unresolved V genes explain under half of the gap, and the rest is unexplained. V, J and clone size were drawn from that table, and D and trimming were deduced from the DNA. The sample table records about 11,000 clones; around 96% of these occur just once. Under 0.35% of the sample lies in the top ten.

The chain was built from TRBV5-6 and TRBJ2-5, with TRBD1 tentatively as D gene (5 bases match). Specimen: naive CD8+ T cells sorted from PBMCs. This sequence was found in a man aged 25 to 40 in good health and a related stem cell transplant donor. The CDR3 has the sequence CASSAQGFEKTQYF. The base sequence is TGTGCCAGCAGCGCCCAGGGTTTCGAAAAGACCCAGTACTTC.